A single TCR beta chain is shown here with its context. The antigen it recognizes is unknown. One base away there is no much larger clone; base qualities are not given. The time point label for this specimen denotes: cells obtained before transplantation from donor or recipient. CD3+CD4+ and CD3+CD8+ populations were FACS-sorted from unstimulated pre-transplant donor and recipient cells taken from spleen or lymph nodes. The germline V gene specifies SNHLY as CDR1 and FYNNEI as CDR2. The V and J ends are trimmed by 7 bases and 12 bases, leaving 13 bases between them. Inclusive of the bounding cysteine and phenylalanine, the CDR3 is 10 residues long. The DNA shown is the 30-base CDR3, in frame from base 1. Receptor libraries were prepared by the immunoSEQ multiplex PCR assay. For most patients, genomic DNA was isolated with the Qiagen DNeasy Blood and Tissue Kit and shipped frozen to Adaptive Biotechnologies for TCR sequencing. For most patients, high-throughput TCR-beta CDR3 sequencing of genomic DNA was performed by Adaptive Biotechnologies. On the authors' methods: TCR sequencing data for roughly 18 patients were retrieved from Adaptive's ImmunoSEQ software; a few other patients were processed with MiXCR and VDJtools. To correct CD4 versus CD8 sorting errors, any sequence found in both subsets at a frequency ratio below 5:1 was removed. Because the origin of CDR3 nucleotide sequences shared between donor and recipient could not be assigned, those sequences were removed. To be classed as alloreactive, a clone needed at least 2-fold expansion over unstimulated cells and a minimum CFSE-low frequency of 0.002% (template counts) or 0.001% (read counts). Mappable clones were those detected in sequenced pre-transplant spleen, lymph node, or MLR CFSE-low populations of the donor or recipient. The cumulative frequency of alloreactive clones was calculated as a percentage of all sequences, weighted by copy number. TCRdb carries this immuneACCESS record with in-frame sequences only. Its versions omit some clonotypes, under half of them owing to an unresolved V gene in the studies checked, with the rest unexplained. The DNA was the basis for D and trimming; V, J and clone size are from that table. The sample profile shows some 76,000 clones; roughly 84% of them were found once. The ten most abundant clones make up about 8% of the sample.

The record originates from a study of graft-versus-host responses after intestinal transplantation (dated by TCRdb to the early 2020s). About the study as a whole: Multivisceral, liver-intestinal, or isolated intestinal transplants were received by the recipients. All recipients received anti-thymocyte globulin induction followed by maintenance tacrolimus and steroids for around three years. Of the roughly 25 intestinal transplant recipients enrolled in the cohort, one of whom was a retransplant, a few patients without pretransplant specimens were excluded. A peak of at least 4% donor T cells among recipient peripheral blood mononuclear cells was the definition used for donor T cell macrochimerism. Samples from a few later patients were sequenced in-house on an Illumina MiSeq with MiXCR processing rather than by the commercial service. To identify alloreactive clones, pre-transplant mixed lymphocyte reaction products were sequenced and then compared with unstimulated pre-transplant donor and recipient T cells. After intestinal transplantation, graft-versus-host and host-versus-graft alloreactive T cell clones were followed in the graft, circulation and bone marrow using bulk TCR-beta CDR3 sequencing.

Overall study outcomes, separate from this receptor: GvH clones were detected in recipient bone marrow, and some appeared earlier in ileal mucosa or blood, consistent with an intestinal mucosal origin. In patients with donor T cell macrochimerism, the allografts had high GvH to HvG T cell clonal ratios. Early after transplant, declines in HvG clones were associated with peak levels of circulating GvH clones. Conclusions were limited by the relatively low number and heterogeneity of intestinal transplant patients.

The receptor's source is a human donor who was the organ donor for an intestinal transplant. The sample in question was unstimulated CD8+ T cells sorted from spleen or lymph node cells, obtained before transplant. Recombination linked TRBV2 to TRBJ2-7, with the D segment possibly TRBD1 or TRBD2, each aligning over 5 bases. CDR3 protein: CASKSGDLYF. The bases read TGTGCCAGCAAGTCCGGGGACCTGTACTTC.